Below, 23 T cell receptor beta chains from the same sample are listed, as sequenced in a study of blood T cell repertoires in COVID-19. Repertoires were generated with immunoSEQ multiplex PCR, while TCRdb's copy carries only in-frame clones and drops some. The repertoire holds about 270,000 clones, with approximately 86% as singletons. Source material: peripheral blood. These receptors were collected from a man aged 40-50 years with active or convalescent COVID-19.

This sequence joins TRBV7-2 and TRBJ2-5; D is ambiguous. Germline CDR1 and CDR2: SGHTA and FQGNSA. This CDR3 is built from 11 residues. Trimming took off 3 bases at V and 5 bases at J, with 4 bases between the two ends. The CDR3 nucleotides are TGTGCCAGCAGCTTCGTGGAGACCCAGTACTTC. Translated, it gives CASSFVETQYF.

CDR3 protein: CASSLFGGDYEQYF. Here the CDR3 DNA reads TGTGCCAGCAGTTTATTTGGGGGGGACTACGAGCAGTACTTC. The chain employs TRBV27 and TRBJ2-7; TRBD2 matches 7 bases. J was trimmed by 3 bases and V by 1 base; bases with no gene match: 3. The CDR3 sequence is 14 residues long. Germline V lookup: CDR1 MNHEY, CDR2 SMNVEV (reference sequence).

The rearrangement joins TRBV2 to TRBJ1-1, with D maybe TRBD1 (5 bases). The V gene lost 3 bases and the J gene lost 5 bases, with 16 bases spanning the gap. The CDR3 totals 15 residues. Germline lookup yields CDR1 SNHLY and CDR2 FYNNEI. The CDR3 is CASSEGLTMGTEAFF. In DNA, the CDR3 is TGTGCCAGCAGTGAGGGACTCACGATGGGAACTGAAGCTTTCTTT.

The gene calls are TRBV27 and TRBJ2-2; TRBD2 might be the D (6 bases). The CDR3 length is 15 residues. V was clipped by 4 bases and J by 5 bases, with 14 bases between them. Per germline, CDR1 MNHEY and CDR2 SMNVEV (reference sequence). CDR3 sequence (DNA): TGTGCCAGCAGTTCCGGGAGCTGGGGGACCGGGGAGCTGTTTTTT. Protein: CASSSGSWGTGELFF.

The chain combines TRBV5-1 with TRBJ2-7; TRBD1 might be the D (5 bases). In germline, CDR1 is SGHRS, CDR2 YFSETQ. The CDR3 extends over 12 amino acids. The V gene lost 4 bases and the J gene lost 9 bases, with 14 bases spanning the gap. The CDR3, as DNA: TGCGCCAGCAGCCCCCCACTGCAGGGGCAGTACTTC. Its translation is CASSPPLQGQYF.

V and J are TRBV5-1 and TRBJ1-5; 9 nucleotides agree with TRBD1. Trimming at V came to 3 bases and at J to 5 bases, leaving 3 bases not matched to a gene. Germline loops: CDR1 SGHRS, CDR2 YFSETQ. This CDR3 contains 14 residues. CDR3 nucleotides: TGCGCCAGCAGCTCGGGACAGGGACATCAGCCCCAGCATTTT. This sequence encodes CASSSGQGHQPQHF.

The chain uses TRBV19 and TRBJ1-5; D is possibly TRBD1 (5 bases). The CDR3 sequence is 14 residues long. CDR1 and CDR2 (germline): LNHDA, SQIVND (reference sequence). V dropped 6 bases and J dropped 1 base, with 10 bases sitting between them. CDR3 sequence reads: CASSVAGSNQPQHF. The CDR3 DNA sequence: TGTGCCAGTAGCGTCGCAGGGAGCAATCAGCCCCAGCATTTT.

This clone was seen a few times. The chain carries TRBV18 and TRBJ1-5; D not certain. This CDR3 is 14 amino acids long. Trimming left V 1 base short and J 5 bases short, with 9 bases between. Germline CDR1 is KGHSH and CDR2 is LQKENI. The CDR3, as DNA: TGTGCCAGCTCACCACTCGACACTCATCAGCCCCAGCATTTT. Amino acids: CASSPLDTHQPQHF. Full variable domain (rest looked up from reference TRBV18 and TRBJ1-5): NAGVMQNPRHLVRRRGQEARLRCSPMKGHSHVYWYRQLPEEGLKFMVYLQKENIIDESGMPKERFSAEFPKEGPSILRIQQVVRGDSAAYFCASSPLDTHQPQHFGDGTRLSIL.

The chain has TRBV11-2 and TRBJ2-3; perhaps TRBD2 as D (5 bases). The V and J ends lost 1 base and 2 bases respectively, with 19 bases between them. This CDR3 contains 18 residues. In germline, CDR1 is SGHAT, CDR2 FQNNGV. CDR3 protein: CASSLASRVQSFTDTQYF. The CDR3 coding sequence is TGTGCCAGCAGCTTAGCTTCGAGGGTTCAATCTTTCACAGATACGCAGTATTTT.

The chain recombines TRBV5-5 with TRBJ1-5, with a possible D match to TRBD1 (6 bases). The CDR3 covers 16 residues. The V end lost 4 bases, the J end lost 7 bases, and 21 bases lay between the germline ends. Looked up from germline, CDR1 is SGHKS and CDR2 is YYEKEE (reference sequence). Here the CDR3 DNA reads TGTGCCAGCAGCCCTATCTGGGGGGGCCCGGGGCAGCCCCAGCATTTT. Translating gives CASSPIWGGPGQPQHF.

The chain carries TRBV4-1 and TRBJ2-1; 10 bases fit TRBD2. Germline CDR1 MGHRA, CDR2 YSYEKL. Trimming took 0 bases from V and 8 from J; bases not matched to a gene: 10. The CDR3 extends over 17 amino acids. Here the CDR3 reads CASSQDVPLAGVYEQFF. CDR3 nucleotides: TGCGCCAGCAGCCAAGATGTCCCCCTAGCGGGGGTCTATGAGCAGTTCTTC.

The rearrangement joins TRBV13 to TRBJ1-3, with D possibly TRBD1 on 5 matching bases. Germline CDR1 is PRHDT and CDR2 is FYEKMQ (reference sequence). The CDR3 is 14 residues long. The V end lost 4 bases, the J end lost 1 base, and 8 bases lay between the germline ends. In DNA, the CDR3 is TGTGCCAGCAGCTCAGGGAGGTCTGGAAACACCATATATTTT. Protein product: CASSSGRSGNTIYF.

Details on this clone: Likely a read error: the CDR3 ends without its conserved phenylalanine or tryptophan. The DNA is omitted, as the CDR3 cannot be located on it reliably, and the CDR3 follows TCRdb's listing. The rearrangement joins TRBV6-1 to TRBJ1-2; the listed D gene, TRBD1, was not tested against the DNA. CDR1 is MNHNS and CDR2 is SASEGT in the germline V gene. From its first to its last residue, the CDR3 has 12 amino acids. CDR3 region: CASSEAGTGGSL.

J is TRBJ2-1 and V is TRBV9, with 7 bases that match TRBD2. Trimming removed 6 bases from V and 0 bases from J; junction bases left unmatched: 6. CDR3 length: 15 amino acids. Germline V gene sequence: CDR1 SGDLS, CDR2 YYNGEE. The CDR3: CASNPWGGSYNEQFF. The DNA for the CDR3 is TGTGCCAGCAACCCGTGGGGGGGCTCCTACAATGAGCAGTTCTTC.

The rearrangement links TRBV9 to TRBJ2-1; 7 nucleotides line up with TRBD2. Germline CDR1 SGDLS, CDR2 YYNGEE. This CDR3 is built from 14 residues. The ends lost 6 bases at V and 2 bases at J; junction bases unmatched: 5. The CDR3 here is CASNPSGAYNEQFF. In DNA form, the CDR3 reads TGTGCCAGCAACCCTAGCGGAGCCTACAATGAGCAGTTCTTC.

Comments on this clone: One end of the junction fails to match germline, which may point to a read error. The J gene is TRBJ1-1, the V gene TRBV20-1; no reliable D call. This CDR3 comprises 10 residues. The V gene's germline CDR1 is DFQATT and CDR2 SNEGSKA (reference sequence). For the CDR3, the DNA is TGCAGTGCTAGAGATATAAGGGAGCGGTTT. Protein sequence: CSARDIRERF.

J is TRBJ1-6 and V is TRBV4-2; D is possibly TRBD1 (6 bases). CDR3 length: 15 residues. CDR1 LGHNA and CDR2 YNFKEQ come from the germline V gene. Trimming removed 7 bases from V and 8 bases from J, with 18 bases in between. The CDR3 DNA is TGTGCCAGCAAACTAAGGGGGGGCTACGATTCACCCCTCCACTTT. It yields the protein CASKLRGGYDSPLHF.

The CDR3 region has the DNA TGCGCCAGCAGCTGGAACAGGGGGCGCGGGTCAGATACGCAGTATTTT. The encoded protein is CASSWNRGRGSDTQYF. The J gene is TRBJ2-3, the V gene TRBV5-1; 9 bases are shared with TRBD1. CDR1 and CDR2 from the germline V gene are SGHRS and YFSETQ. V lost 3 bases and J lost 4; bases outside the gene matches: 9. There are 16 residues in the CDR3.

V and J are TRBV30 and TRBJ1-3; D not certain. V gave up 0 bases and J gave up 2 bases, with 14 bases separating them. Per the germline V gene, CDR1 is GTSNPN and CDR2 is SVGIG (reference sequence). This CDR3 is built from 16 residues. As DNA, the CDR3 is TGTGCCTGGAGTGTAAAAGCTGCCGCACCTGGAAACACCATATATTTT. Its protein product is CAWSVKAAAPGNTIYF.

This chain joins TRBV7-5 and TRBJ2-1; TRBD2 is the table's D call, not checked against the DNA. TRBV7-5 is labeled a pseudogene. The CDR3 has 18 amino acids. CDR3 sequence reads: CVCPPRLTSGGTYNEQFF. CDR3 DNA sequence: TGTGTATGTCCGCCACGACTCACTAGCGGGGGGACCTACAATGAGCAGTTCTTC.

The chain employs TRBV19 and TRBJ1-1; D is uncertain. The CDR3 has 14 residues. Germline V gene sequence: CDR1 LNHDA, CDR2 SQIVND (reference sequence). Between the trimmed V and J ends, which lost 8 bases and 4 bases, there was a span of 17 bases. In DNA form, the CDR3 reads TGTGCCAGTCGGCCCCCGGGGTTGAGCACTGAAGCTTTCTTT. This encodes CASRPPGLSTEAFF.

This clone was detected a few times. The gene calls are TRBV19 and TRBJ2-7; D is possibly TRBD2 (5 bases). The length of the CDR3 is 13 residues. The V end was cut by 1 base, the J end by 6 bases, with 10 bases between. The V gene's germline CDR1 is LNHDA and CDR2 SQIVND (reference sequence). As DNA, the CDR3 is TGTGCCAGTAGTATAGCACCCCGGGGCGAGCAGTACTTC. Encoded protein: CASSIAPRGEQYF.

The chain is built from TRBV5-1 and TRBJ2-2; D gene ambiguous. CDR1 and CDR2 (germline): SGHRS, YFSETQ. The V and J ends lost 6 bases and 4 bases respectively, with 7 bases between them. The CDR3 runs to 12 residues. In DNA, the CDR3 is TGCGCCAGCATGCTACCCACCGGGGAGCTGTTTTTT. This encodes CASMLPTGELFF.